This T cell receptor (beta chain) was identified during a study of cytomegalovirus exposure and HLA in healthy donors. The study, taken as a whole, reports: A few V segments could not be told apart, such as TRBV6-2 and TRBV6-3, and were left out.

The germline V gene encodes CDR1 MNHEY and CDR2 SMNVEV (reference sequence). CDR3 length equals 18 residues. Trimming cost V 6 bases and J 1 base; bases outside gene matches: 9. There was no recording of CMV serostatus for this donor. With 60 Vbeta and 13 Jbeta primers, the PCR was carried out. Only in-frame clones appear in the TCRdb table, and some are missing; sequencing was by immunoSEQ multiplex PCR. The sample contains around 150,000 clones, 70% to 80% of which appear only once. A word on this clone: Its antigen is not identified.

The TCR comes from a human donor in good health. This sequence joins TRBV27 and TRBJ2-6; TRBD2 matches 10 bases. The sequenced sample consisted of PBMCs. The CDR3 region has the DNA TGTGCCAGCAGACTAGCGGGAATACTGGGTTCTGGGGCCAACGTCCTGACTTTC. Residues: CASRLAGILGSGANVLTF.